The TCR beta chain described here comes from a study of blood T cell repertoires in COVID-19 (dated by TCRdb to the early 2020s). Looking at the study overall: Samples covering the acute and convalescent phases of COVID-19 were provided by collaborators in the United States, Italy and Spain. Nearly every sample came with metadata listing a de-identified subject ID, COVID-19 status, age in years and sex. Samples came from the ongoing ImmuneRACE study (first 160 participants) plus 1,254 subjects from 6 global collaborators. The repertoires were made available in a free public database intended to serve as a resource for research on the immune response to SARS-CoV-2. The prospective study material was composed of cDNA or gDNA derived from T cells, B-cell-depleted T cells, or PBMCs. The dataset comprised deeply sampled blood TCRbeta repertoires from subjects exposed to, actively infected with, or recovered from COVID-19. Where available, HLA class I and class II types were taken from metadata supplied by the sample provider and were not determined by assay-based typing. Paper-wide results and their limitations: The quantity of clinical and demographic metadata differed by source and by participant and was supplied without curation.

Participants in the prospective study were enrolled through a virtual design, were aged about 18 to 100 years, and lived in roughly 24 United States geographic areas. In the prospective study, cohorts were assigned on the basis of participant-reported clinical history obtained from a screening survey and a study questionnaire. ImmuneRACE Cohort 3 recovered participants were defined by two consecutive negative NP/OP PCR tests, healthcare professional clearance, or symptom resolution. In the prospective study, whole blood, serum and a nasopharyngeal or oropharyngeal swab were collected from each participant by mobile phlebotomists. Participants in the prospective study had the option to provide additional blood draws and questionnaires over a roughly 2-month period. Blood samples from the prospective study were shipped frozen or at room temperature prior to DNA extraction. Notes on this clone: Its antigen target is currently unknown. Base qualities are not provided; no much larger clone lies one nucleotide away.

Relative to germline, V is missing 11 bases and J is missing 0 bases, with 6 bases of the junction outside any gene match. CDR3 length: 13 amino acids, cysteine to phenylalanine. This entry keeps only the CDR3 DNA: 39 bases, framed from base 1. The CDR1 and CDR2 encoded by the germline V gene (reference sequence) are MNHEY and SMNVEV. TCRbeta CDR3 regions were amplified from genomic DNA using the immunoSEQ Assay, a bias-controlled multiplex PCR. On the authors' methods: The number of nucleated cells in each sample was estimated by amplification of reference gene primers within the assay. To quantify the absolute abundance of each unique TCRbeta CDR3 rearrangement, sequence reads were collapsed and filtered. For each sample, productive Simpson clonality was calculated as the square root of Simpson's diversity index over productive rearrangements. TCRdb took over this immuneACCESS table, retaining in-frame rearrangements with V and J assigned. Such tables are incomplete; in checked studies, under half of the missing clones stem from an unresolved V gene, and the remainder is unexplained. The V and J calls and the clone size are those of that table, but D and trimming were determined from the DNA. For this sample there are more than 100,000 clones; about four fifths appear just once. Approximately 3.5% of the sample comes from the top ten.

Sequencing used PBMCs or T cells enriched from blood (not recorded which). This TCR came from a woman in her 30s who had recovered from COVID-19. The chain was built from TRBV27 and TRBJ2-7; TRBD1 aligns with 8 central bases. CDR3 region: CAGQGILSYEQYF. The DNA is TGTGCCGGACAGGGAATTCTCTCCTACGAGCAGTACTTC.